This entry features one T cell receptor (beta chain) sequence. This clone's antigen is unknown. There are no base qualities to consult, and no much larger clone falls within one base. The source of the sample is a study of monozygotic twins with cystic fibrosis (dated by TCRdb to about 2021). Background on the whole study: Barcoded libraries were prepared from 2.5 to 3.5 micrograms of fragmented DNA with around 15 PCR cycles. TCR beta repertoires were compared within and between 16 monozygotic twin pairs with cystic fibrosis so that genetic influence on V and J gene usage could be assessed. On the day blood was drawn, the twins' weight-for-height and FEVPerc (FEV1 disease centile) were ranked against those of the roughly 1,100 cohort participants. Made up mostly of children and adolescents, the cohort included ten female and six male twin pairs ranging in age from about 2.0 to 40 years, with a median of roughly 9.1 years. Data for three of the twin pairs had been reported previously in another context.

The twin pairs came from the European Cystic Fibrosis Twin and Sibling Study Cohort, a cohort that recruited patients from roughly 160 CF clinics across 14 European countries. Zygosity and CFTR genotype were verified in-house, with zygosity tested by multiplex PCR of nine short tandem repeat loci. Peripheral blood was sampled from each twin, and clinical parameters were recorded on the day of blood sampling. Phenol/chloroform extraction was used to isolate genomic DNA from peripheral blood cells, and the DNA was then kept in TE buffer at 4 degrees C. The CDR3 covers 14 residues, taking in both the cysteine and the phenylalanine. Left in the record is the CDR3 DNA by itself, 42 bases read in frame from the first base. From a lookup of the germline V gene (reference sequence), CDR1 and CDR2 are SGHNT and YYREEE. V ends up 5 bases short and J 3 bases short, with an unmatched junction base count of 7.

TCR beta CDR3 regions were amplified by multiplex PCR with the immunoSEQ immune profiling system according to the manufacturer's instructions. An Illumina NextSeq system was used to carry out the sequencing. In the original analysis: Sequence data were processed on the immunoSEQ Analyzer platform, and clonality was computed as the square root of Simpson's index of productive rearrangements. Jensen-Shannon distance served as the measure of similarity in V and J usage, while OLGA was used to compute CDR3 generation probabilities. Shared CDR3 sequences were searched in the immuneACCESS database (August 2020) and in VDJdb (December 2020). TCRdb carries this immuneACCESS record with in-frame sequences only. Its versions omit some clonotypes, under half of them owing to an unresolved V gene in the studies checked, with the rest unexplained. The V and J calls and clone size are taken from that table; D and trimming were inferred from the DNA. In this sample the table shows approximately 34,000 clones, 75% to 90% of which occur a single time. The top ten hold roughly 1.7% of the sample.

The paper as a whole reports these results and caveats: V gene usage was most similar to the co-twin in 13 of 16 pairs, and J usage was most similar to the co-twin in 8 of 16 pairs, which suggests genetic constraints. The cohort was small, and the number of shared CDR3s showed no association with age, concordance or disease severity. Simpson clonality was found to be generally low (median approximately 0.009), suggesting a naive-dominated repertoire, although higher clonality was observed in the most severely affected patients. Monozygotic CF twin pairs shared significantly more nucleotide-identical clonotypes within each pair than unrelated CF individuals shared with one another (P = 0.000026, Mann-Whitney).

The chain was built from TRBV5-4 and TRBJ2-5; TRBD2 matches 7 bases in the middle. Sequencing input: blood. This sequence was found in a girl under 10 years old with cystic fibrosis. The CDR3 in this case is CASSWGTTKETQYF. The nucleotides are TGTGCCAGCAGTTGGGGGACTACGAAAGAGACCCAGTACTTC.